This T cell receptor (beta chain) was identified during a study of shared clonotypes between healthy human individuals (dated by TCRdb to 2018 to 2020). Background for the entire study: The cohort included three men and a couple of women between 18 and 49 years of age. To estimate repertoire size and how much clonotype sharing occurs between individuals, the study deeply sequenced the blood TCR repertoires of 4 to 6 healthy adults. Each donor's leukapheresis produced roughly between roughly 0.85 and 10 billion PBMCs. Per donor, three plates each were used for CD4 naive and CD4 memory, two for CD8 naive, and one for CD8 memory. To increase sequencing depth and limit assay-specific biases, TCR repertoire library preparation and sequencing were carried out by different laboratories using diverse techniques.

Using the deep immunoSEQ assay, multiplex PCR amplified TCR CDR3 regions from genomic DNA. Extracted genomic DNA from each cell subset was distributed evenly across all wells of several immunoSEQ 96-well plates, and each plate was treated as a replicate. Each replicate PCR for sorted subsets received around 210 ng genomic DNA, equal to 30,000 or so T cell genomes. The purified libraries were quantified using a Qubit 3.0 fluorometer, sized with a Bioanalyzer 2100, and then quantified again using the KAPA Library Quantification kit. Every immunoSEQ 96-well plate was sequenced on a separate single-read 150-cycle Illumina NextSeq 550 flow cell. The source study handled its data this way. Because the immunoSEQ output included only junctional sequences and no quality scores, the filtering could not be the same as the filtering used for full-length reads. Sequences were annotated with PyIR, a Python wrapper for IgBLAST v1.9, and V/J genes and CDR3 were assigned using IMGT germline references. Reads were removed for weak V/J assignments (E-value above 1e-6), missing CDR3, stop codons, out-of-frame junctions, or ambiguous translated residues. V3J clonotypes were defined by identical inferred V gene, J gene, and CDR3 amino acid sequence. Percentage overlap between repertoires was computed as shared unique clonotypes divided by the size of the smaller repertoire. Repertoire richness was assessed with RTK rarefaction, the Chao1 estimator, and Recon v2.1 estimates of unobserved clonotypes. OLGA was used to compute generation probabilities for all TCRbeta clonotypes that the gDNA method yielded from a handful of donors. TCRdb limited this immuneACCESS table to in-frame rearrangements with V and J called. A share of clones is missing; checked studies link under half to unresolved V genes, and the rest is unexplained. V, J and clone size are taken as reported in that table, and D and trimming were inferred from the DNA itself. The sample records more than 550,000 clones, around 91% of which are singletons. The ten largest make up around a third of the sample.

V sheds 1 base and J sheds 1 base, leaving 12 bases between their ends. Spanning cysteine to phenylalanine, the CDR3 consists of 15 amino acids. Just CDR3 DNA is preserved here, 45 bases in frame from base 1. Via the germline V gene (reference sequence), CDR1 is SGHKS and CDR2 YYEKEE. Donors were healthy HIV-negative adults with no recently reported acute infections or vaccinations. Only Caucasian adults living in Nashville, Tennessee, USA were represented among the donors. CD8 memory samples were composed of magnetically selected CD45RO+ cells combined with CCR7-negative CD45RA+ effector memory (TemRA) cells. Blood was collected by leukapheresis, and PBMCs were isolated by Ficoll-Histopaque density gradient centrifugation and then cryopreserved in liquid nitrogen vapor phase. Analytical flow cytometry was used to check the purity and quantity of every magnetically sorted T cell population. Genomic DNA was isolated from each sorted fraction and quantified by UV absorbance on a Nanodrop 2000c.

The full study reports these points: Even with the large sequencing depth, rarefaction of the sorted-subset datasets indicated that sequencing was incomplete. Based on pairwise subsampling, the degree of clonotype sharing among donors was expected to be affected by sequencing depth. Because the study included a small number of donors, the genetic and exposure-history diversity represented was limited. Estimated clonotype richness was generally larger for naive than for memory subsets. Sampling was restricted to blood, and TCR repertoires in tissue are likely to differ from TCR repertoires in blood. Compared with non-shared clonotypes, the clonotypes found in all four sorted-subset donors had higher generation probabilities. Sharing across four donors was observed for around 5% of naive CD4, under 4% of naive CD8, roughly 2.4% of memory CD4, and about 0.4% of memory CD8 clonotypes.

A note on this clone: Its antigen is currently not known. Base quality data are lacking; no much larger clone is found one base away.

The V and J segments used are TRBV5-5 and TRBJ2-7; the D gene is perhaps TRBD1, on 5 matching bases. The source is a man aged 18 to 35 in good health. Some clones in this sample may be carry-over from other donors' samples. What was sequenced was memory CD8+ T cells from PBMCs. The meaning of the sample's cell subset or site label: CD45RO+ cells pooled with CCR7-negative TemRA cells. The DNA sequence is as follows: TGTGCCAGCAGCTTGCCAGGGCAGGCATCCTACGAGCAGTACTTC. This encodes CASSLPGQASYEQYF.